The 29 T cell receptor beta chains given below trace back to one sample, sequenced in a study of blood T cell repertoires in COVID-19. Produced via immunoSEQ multiplex PCR; TCRdb's table is partial and in-frame only. The repertoire holds around 190,000 clones, roughly 89% seen once, with approximately 3% in the top ten. Sequencing input: PBMCs or T cells enriched from blood (not recorded which). Receptors originate from a woman aged 25 to 39 who had been exposed to COVID-19.

The J gene is TRBJ2-2, the V gene TRBV24-1, with a tentative D call TRBD1 (6 bases). V lost 3 bases to trimming and J lost 5 bases, with 27 bases between them. The CDR3 sequence is 20 residues long. Germline V gene sequence: CDR1 KGHDR, CDR2 SFDVKD. The CDR3 loop is CATSDTGKSANPSFTGELFF. DNA for the CDR3: TGTGCCACCAGTGATACAGGGAAGTCCGCCAACCCGAGTTTTACCGGGGAGCTGTTTTTT.

This chain uses TRBV5-1 with TRBJ2-5, with a weak D call TRBD2 (6 bases). CDR1 is SGHRS, CDR2 YFSETQ, per germline. Trimming pared 3 bases from V and 2 bases from J, leaving 20 bases between. The CDR3 is 17 residues long. DNA of the CDR3: TGCGCCAGCAGCTGGGGTTGGGCAGCTGGGAGGCAAGAGACCCAGTACTTC. Amino acid sequence: CASSWGWAAGRQETQYF. Supplemented by reference TRBV5-1 and TRBJ2-5, the full variable domain reads KAGVTQTPRYLIKTRGQQVTLSCSPISGHRSVSWYQQTPGQGLQFLFEYFSETQRNKGNFPGRFSGRQFSNSRSEMNVSTLELGDSALYLCASSWGWAAGRQETQYFGPGTRLLVL.

The chain links TRBV3-1 (or the pseudogene TRBV3-2) to TRBJ1-6, with 7 bases matching TRBD1. The length of the CDR3 is 15 residues. Per the germline V gene, CDR1 is LGHDT and CDR2 is YNNKEL (reference sequence). Losses at the gene ends were 1 base for V and 7 bases for J; bases not matched to a gene: 4. CDR3 sequence (DNA): TGTGCCAGCAGCCAAGTGGCCAGGGGGAATTCACCCCTCCACTTT. Residues: CASSQVARGNSPLHF.

The chain is built from TRBV9 and TRBJ1-3; D possibly corresponds to TRBD1 (6 bases). V lost 3 bases to trimming and J lost 0 bases, with 16 bases between them. The CDR3 spans 17 residues. Germline-derived CDR1 and CDR2 are SGDLS and YYNGEE. The CDR3 bases are TGTGCCAGCAGCGCGTCGGCGGACAGCCGCTCTGGAAACACCATATATTTT. The encoded protein is CASSASADSRSGNTIYF. Filled out from reference TRBV9 and TRBJ1-3, the complete variable domain reads DSGVTQTPKHLITATGQRVTLRCSPRSGDLSVYWYQQSLDQGLQFLIQYYNGEERAKGNILERFSAQQFPDLHSELNLSSLELGDSALYFCASSASADSRSGNTIYFGEGSWLTVV.

As to this clone: One junction end does not reproduce the germline sequence, and a read error may be involved. The rearrangement uses TRBV27 and TRBJ1-5; D may be TRBD1 (5 bases). CDR1 is MNHEY and CDR2 is SMNVEV in the germline V gene (reference sequence). There are 14 residues in the CDR3. CDR3 protein: CASSLQGLNRPQHF. In DNA, the CDR3 is TGTGCCAGCAGTTTACAGGGTCTTAATCGGCCCCAGCATTTT.

V usage is TRBV9 and J usage is TRBJ1-1, with a weak D call TRBD1 (6 bases). In germline, CDR1 is SGDLS, CDR2 YYNGEE. The CDR3 runs to 16 residues. V dropped 3 bases and J dropped 8 bases, with 23 bases sitting between them. The CDR3 DNA is TGTGCCAGCAGCGCGATGACAGGTCCTAAGAAAATCGAAGCTTTCTTT. Protein sequence: CASSAMTGPKKIEAFF.

This clone was seen once. This chain uses TRBV5-5 with TRBJ1-5; weak D call: TRBD1 (5 bases). The CDR3 loop spans 18 amino acids. Germline lookup yields CDR1 SGHKS and CDR2 YYEKEE (reference sequence). V was trimmed by 4 bases and J by 2 bases, leaving 22 bases between them. The DNA for the CDR3 is TGTGCCAGCAGCCGCGGGGGGATACTCGGGGTAGGCAATCAGCCCCAGCATTTT. Protein sequence: CASSRGGILGVGNQPQHF.

CDR3 loop: CASSPGQGAFYGYTF. The CDR3 bases are TGTGCCAGTAGTCCCGGACAGGGGGCTTTTTATGGCTACACCTTC. V usage is TRBV19 and J usage is TRBJ1-2, with 11 bases matching TRBD1. The germline V gene has CDR1 LNHDA and CDR2 SQIVND (reference sequence). This CDR3 region has 15 residues. J was trimmed by 5 bases and V by 5 bases; bases with no gene match: 7.

The chain joins TRBV6-2 or TRBV6-3 to TRBJ1-1, with D perhaps TRBD1 (5 bases). Per the germline V gene, CDR1 is MNHEY and CDR2 is SVGEGT. The V end was cut by 6 bases, the J end by 3 bases, with 8 bases between. This CDR3 is 12 amino acids long. For the CDR3, the DNA is TGTGCCAGCAGCGGAGGGGACACTGAAGCTTTCTTT. Its protein product is CASSGGDTEAFF.

The chain uses TRBV5-5 and TRBJ1-1; 7 bases line up with TRBD1. Germline CDR1 and CDR2: SGHKS and YYEKEE (reference sequence). This CDR3 is built from 15 residues. V shed 2 bases and J 1 base; nucleotides not matched to a gene: 5. As DNA, the CDR3 is TGTGCCAGCAGCTTTTGGGACAGTTGGAACACTGAAGCTTTCTTT. Translated, it gives CASSFWDSWNTEAFF. Full variable domain (rest looked up from reference TRBV5-5 and TRBJ1-1): DAGVTQSPTHLIKTRGQQVTLRCSPISGHKSVSWYQQVLGQGPQFIFQYYEKEERGRGNFPDRFSARQFPNYSSELNVNALLLGDSALYLCASSFWDSWNTEAFFGQGTRLTVV.

This chain uses TRBV2 with TRBJ2-1, with no clear D. The CDR3 totals 13 residues. Germline CDR1 reads SNHLY; CDR2 reads FYNNEI. The ends were cut back, 3 bases at V and 9 bases at J, with 12 bases in the middle. CDR3 coding DNA: TGTGCCAGCAGTGAGAGTAGATCGGGTGAGCAGTTCTTC. Protein: CASSESRSGEQFF. Full variable domain (remainder filled in from reference TRBV2 and TRBJ2-1): EPEVTQTPSHQVTQMGQEVILRCVPISNHLYFYWYRQILGQKVEFLVSFYNNEISEKSEIFDDQFSVERPDGSNFTLKIRSTKLEDSAMYFCASSESRSGEQFFGPGTRLTVL.

The chain joins TRBV5-4 to TRBJ1-1, with D possibly TRBD1 on 5 matching bases. The CDR3 covers 13 residues. Germline CDR1 reads SGHNT; CDR2 reads YYREEE (reference sequence). V was cut by 0 bases and J by 6 bases, with 9 bases left in between. The CDR3 DNA sequence: TGTGCCAGCAGCTTGGCCTTGACAGCTGAAGCTTTCTTT. Protein: CASSLALTAEAFF. Full variable domain (rest looked up from reference TRBV5-4 and TRBJ1-1): ETGVTQSPTHLIKTRGQQVTLRCSSQSGHNTVSWYQQALGQGPQFIFQYYREEENGRGNFPPRFSGLQFPNYSSELNVNALELDDSALYLCASSLALTAEAFFGQGTRLTVV.

The chain recombines TRBV7-2 with TRBJ2-7, with a weak D call TRBD1 (5 bases). The CDR3 spans 15 residues. Trimming pared 2 bases from V and 2 bases from J, leaving 13 bases between. The germline CDR1 and CDR2 sequences are SGHTA and FQGNSA. The CDR3 DNA follows: TGTGCCAGCAGCTTACAGGGTTTCTTCACCTACGAGCAGTACTTC. This encodes CASSLQGFFTYEQYF.

This CDR3 is CASSYDYRDTEAFF. The DNA for the CDR3 is TGTGCCAGCAGTTACGATTACAGGGACACTGAAGCTTTCTTT. V and J are TRBV6-2 or TRBV6-3 and TRBJ1-1, with D tentatively TRBD1 (6 bases). The CDR3 consists of 14 residues. The V and J ends lost 2 bases and 3 bases respectively, with 10 bases between them. Germline-derived CDR1 and CDR2 are MNHEY and SVGEGT.

The chain combines TRBV6-2 or TRBV6-3 with TRBJ2-7; D remains unclear. The CDR3 covers 15 residues. Trimming cost V 0 bases and J 6 bases, with 15 bases left between them. Germline-derived CDR1 and CDR2 are MNHEY and SVGEGT. CDR3 sequence reads: CASSYSYTRSREQYF. The CDR3 DNA follows: TGTGCCAGCAGTTACTCCTATACACGGAGTCGCGAGCAGTACTTC.

The chain uses TRBV18 and TRBJ1-1, with TRBD1 matching 8 bases. The CDR3 spans 15 residues. Trimming cost V 5 bases and J 1 base; bases outside gene matches: 6. The germline V gene has CDR1 KGHSH and CDR2 LQKENI. CDR3 in amino acids: CASSEAGGRNTEAFF. As DNA, the CDR3 is TGTGCCAGCTCAGAGGCAGGGGGCCGGAACACTGAAGCTTTCTTT. The entire variable domain, with the rest obtained from reference TRBV18 and TRBJ1-1, is as follows: NAGVMQNPRHLVRRRGQEARLRCSPMKGHSHVYWYRQLPEEGLKFMVYLQKENIIDESGMPKERFSAEFPKEGPSILRIQQVVRGDSAAYFCASSEAGGRNTEAFFGQGTRLTVV.

Comments on this clone: The sample has other DNA sequences that encode this CDR3 too. The gene calls are TRBV9 and TRBJ1-1, with a tentative D call TRBD1 (6 bases). The germline CDR1 and CDR2 sequences are SGDLS and YYNGEE. V dropped 4 bases and J dropped 1 base, with 8 bases sitting between them. The CDR3 spans 13 residues. CDR3 coding DNA: TGTGCCAGCAGCCCACAGGGGAACACTGAAGCTTTCTTT. Amino acid sequence: CASSPQGNTEAFF.

The V call is TRBV6-6, the J call TRBJ1-4; possible D gene TRBD1, 5 bases. The V end lost 5 bases, the J end lost 15 bases, and 13 bases lay between the germline ends. The CDR3 has 11 residues. Germline lookup yields CDR1 MNHNY and CDR2 SVGAGI (reference sequence). For the CDR3, the DNA is TGTGCCAGCAGTACCGCGGGGGTAGTGTTTTTT. It translates to CASSTAGVVFF.

The CDR3, as DNA: TGCGCCAGCAGCCAAGGAGGGACTAGCGAGACCCAGTACTTC. Translated: CASSQGGTSETQYF. The chain uses TRBV4-3 and TRBJ2-5; 9 bases map to TRBD2. The ends lost 1 base at V and 5 bases at J; junction bases unmatched: 2. CDR1 LGHNA and CDR2 YSLEER come from the germline V gene. This CDR3 has 14 residues.

V and J are TRBV2 and TRBJ2-2; D not certain. Germline values: CDR1 SNHLY, CDR2 FYNNEI. There are 14 residues in the CDR3. Trimming removed 6 bases at V and 0 bases at J, with 8 bases between. The CDR3 spells CASRRIANTGELFF. The CDR3 DNA follows: TGTGCCAGCAGGAGGATCGCGAACACCGGGGAGCTGTTTTTT. Variable domain in full (rest from reference TRBV2 and TRBJ2-2): EPEVTQTPSHQVTQMGQEVILRCVPISNHLYFYWYRQILGQKVEFLVSFYNNEISEKSEIFDDQFSVERPDGSNFTLKIRSTKLEDSAMYFCASRRIANTGELFFGEGSRLTVL.

The CDR3 loop is CASSLESGTSDEQYF. In nucleotides, the CDR3 is TGCGCCAGCAGCCTGGAATCCGGGACTAGCGACGAGCAGTACTTC. The chain employs TRBV5-1 and TRBJ2-7; 10 nucleotides line up with TRBD2. The V gene end was trimmed by 4 bases and the J gene end by 5 bases; junction bases not matched to a gene: 9. Germline CDR1 SGHRS, CDR2 YFSETQ. This CDR3 is 15 amino acids long.

The chain is built from TRBV29-1 and TRBJ2-5, with a possible D match to TRBD1 (5 bases). With 4 bases removed from V and 3 bases from J, the gap between germline ends came to 18 bases. This CDR3 has 15 amino acids. Germline V CDR1 and CDR2: SQVTM, ANQGSEA. The CDR3 DNA reads TGCAGCGTTGCCGGGTCTGAGGACATTGAAGAGACCCAGTACTTC. Translating it yields CSVAGSEDIEETQYF.

The genes are TRBV7-9 and TRBJ2-1; 11 bases line up with TRBD1. The CDR3 extends over 16 amino acids. Germline V gene lookup returns CDR1 SEHNR and CDR2 FQNEAQ (reference sequence). V dropped 3 bases and J dropped 4; count of bases not matched to a gene: 5. The CDR3 here is CASSLMRDRGYNEQFF. The CDR3, as DNA: TGTGCCAGCAGCTTGATGAGGGACAGGGGGTACAATGAGCAGTTCTTC.

The chain combines TRBV25-1 with TRBJ1-3, with 8 bases that match TRBD1. The CDR3 runs 16 residues. Unmatched junction bases numbered 4, after V lost 3 bases and J lost 0 bases. CDR1 and CDR2 from the germline V gene are MGHDK and SYGVNS. The CDR3 protein is CASSDDRGPSGNTIYF. As DNA, the CDR3 is TGTGCCAGCAGTGATGACAGGGGACCCTCTGGAAACACCATATATTTT.

The V gene is TRBV12-2, the J gene TRBJ1-4; the table calls TRBD1, which could not be checked here. TRBV12-2 is termed a pseudogene. The CDR3 is made up of 16 amino acids. Written as DNA, the CDR3 is TGTGCAAGTCGCTTAAAGCAGGGGGAGAATAATGAAAAACTGTTTTTT. Its translation is CASRLKQGENNEKLFF.

The V and J genes are TRBV15 and TRBJ2-3, with D perhaps matching TRBD2 (5 bases). CDR3 length: 16 amino acids. Per germline, CDR1 LNHNV and CDR2 YYDKDF (reference sequence). V dropped 1 base and J dropped 2 bases, with 13 bases sitting between them. The CDR3 here is CATSRGSGISTDTQYF. For the CDR3, the DNA is TGTGCCACCAGCAGAGGCAGCGGAATATCCACAGATACGCAGTATTTT.

This sequence joins TRBV24-1 and TRBJ2-3; the D gene is possibly TRBD1 (5 bases). Germline V gene data show CDR1 as KGHDR and CDR2 as SFDVKD. The CDR3 spans 15 residues. V was trimmed by 6 bases and J by 4 bases, leaving 16 bases between them. The DNA for the CDR3 is TGTGCCACCAGTTCGTCGTTGCGACAGCCAGATACGCAGTATTTT. This encodes CATSSSLRQPDTQYF.

The chain couples TRBV9 to TRBJ1-2; 7 bases match TRBD1. CDR3 length: 14 amino acids. With 3 bases clipped from V and 4 bases from J, the junction kept 6 bases outside the gene matches. The germline V gene encodes CDR1 SGDLS and CDR2 YYNGEE. CDR3 region: CASSAPGQSYGYTF. DNA for the CDR3: TGTGCCAGCAGCGCACCGGGACAGAGCTATGGCTACACCTTC.

This clone was seen only once. The chain recombines TRBV7-6 with TRBJ1-3, with a weak D call TRBD1 (5 bases). The ends were cut back, 1 base at V and 0 bases at J, with 16 bases in the middle. The CDR3 has 18 residues. Germline V gene lookup returns CDR1 SGHVS and CDR2 FNYEAQ. The CDR3 here is CASSLVSGRAYSGNTIYF. CDR3 DNA: TGTGCCAGCAGCTTAGTCTCCGGCAGGGCCTACTCTGGAAACACCATATATTTT.